These 15 T cell receptor beta chains were sequenced from one sample in a study of T-cell reconstitution after alpha-beta-depleted transplantation in children. Library preparation (for TCRbeta) was performed with unique molecular identifiers. TCRdb fed the PCR reads into MiXCR, producing one record per CDR3 protein. The sample lists roughly 590,000 distinct CDR3 sequences; around 16% were seen once. This material consisted of PBMCs from the stem cell graft donor, taken from the stem cell graft. These receptors were taken from a human donor who donated a stem cell graft to a child with acute myeloid leukemia.

This clonotype has at least ten counts. This chain links TRBV20-1 with TRBJ2-1; D perhaps matches TRBD2 (5 bases). Germline V gene lookup returns CDR1 DFQATT and CDR2 SNEGSKA (reference sequence). The ends were cut back, 3 bases at V and 2 bases at J, with 8 bases in the middle. The CDR3 has 13 amino acids. In DNA, the CDR3 is TGCAGTGCTAGTGTGACTACCTACAATGAGCAGTTCTTC. It encodes CSASVTTYNEQFF.

In this sample, this clonotype turned up a few times. The CDR3 DNA is TGTGCCAGCAGTTCCGGGACAGCTTTAATGAACACTGAAGCTTTCTTT. This encodes CASSSGTALMNTEAFF. The chain links TRBV6-6 to TRBJ1-1, with 7 bases identical to TRBD1. The CDR3 is 16 amino acids. Trimming at V came to 4 bases and at J to 0 bases, leaving 8 bases not matched to a gene. Germline values: CDR1 MNHNY, CDR2 SVGAGI (reference sequence).

Only one count was recorded for this clonotype. This chain joins TRBV7-2 and TRBJ2-7; D remains unclear. CDR1 and CDR2 from the germline V gene are SGHTA and FQGNSA. The CDR3 consists of 15 residues. V was shortened by 5 bases and J by 5 bases, with 19 bases between the two germline ends. CDR3 sequence: CASSPPAGRVDEQYF. The CDR3 nucleotides are TGTGCCAGCAGCCCCCCGGCTGGTAGGGTCGACGAGCAGTACTTC.

This clonotype occurred many times. The chain has TRBV29-1 and TRBJ2-2; D not certain. Trimming took 3 bases from V and 2 from J, leaving 1 base between them. CDR1 SQVTM and CDR2 ANQGSEA come from the germline V gene. CDR3 length: 11 amino acids. This chain's CDR3 is CSVDNTGELFF. The CDR3, as DNA: TGCAGCGTTGACAACACCGGGGAGCTGTTTTTT.

J is TRBJ2-3 and V is TRBV6-5; 9 bases agree with TRBD2. This CDR3 contains 16 residues. V dropped 2 bases and J dropped 0; count of bases not matched to a gene: 3. The germline V gene has CDR1 MNHEY and CDR2 SVGAGI. The CDR3 DNA sequence: TGTGCCAGCAGTTACCGGGCGGGGGGGAGCACAGATACGCAGTATTTT. Protein: CASSYRAGGSTDTQYF.

J is TRBJ2-1 and V is TRBV7-3; perhaps TRBD2 as D (6 bases). Looked up from germline, CDR1 is SGHTA and CDR2 is FQGTGA. The V and J ends lost 3 bases and 2 bases respectively, with 14 bases between them. The CDR3 is made up of 16 amino acids. CDR3 sequence: CASSFAPRGTYNEQFF. Written as DNA, the CDR3 is TGTGCCAGCAGCTTTGCCCCGCGGGGAACCTACAATGAGCAGTTCTTC.

A few counts support this clonotype. This chain joins TRBV11-2 and TRBJ2-3; 8 bases fit TRBD2. Germline lookup yields CDR1 SGHAT and CDR2 FQNNGV. CDR3 size: 16 residues. V lost 1 base, J lost 1 base, and 4 bases stayed unmatched. The CDR3 spells CASSLGAGGGTDTQYF. The CDR3 DNA reads TGTGCCAGCAGCTTAGGGGCGGGGGGTGGCACAGATACGCAGTATTTT.

The genes are TRBV12-3 or TRBV12-4 and TRBJ1-3; D call uncertain. CDR3 length equals 12 residues. Trimming removed 5 bases at V and 8 bases at J, with 10 bases between. CDR3 nucleotides: TGTGCCAGCAGTCCCCGAGGTGACACCATATATTTT. Its translation is CASSPRGDTIYF.

The V and J genes are TRBV5-1 and TRBJ2-3; TRBD2 matches at 10 bases. CDR1 is SGHRS, CDR2 YFSETQ, per germline. This CDR3 is built from 17 residues. V gave up 1 base and J gave up 3 bases; unmatched junction bases: 8. CDR3 residues: CASSLTSTSGDTDTQYF. DNA of the CDR3: TGCGCCAGCAGCTTGACCTCCACTAGCGGGGATACAGATACGCAGTATTTT. The entire variable domain, with the rest obtained from reference TRBV5-1 and TRBJ2-3, is as follows: KAGVTQTPRYLIKTRGQQVTLSCSPISGHRSVSWYQQTPGQGLQFLFEYFSETQRNKGNFPGRFSGRQFSNSRSEMNVSTLELGDSALYLCASSLTSTSGDTDTQYFGPGTRLTVL.

In regard to this clonotype: No conserved phenylalanine or tryptophan is present at the end of the CDR3, so a read error is the likely explanation. The rearrangement links TRBV20-1 to TRBJ2-1, with D perhaps matching TRBD1 (5 bases). Per the germline V gene, CDR1 is DFQATT and CDR2 is SNEGSKA (reference sequence). With 2 bases removed from V and 3 bases from J, the gap between germline ends came to 11 bases. The CDR3 spans 14 residues. The CDR3 reads CSARRGPLYNEQFY. The DNA for the CDR3 is TGCAGTGCTAGAAGGGGCCCCCTCTACAATGAGCAGTTCTAC.

The rearrangement links TRBV10-1 to TRBJ1-2, with D perhaps matching TRBD1 (6 bases). This CDR3 contains 14 residues. Germline CDR1 reads WNHNN; CDR2 reads SYGVQD (reference sequence). The V and J ends lost 3 bases and 4 bases respectively, with 12 bases between them. The chain's CDR3 is CASSDSRTVYGYTF. The CDR3 nucleotides are TGCGCCAGCAGTGACTCAAGGACAGTCTATGGCTACACCTTC.

This clonotype has a count of ten or more. V is TRBV29-1 and J is TRBJ1-2; D may be TRBD1 (5 bases). Per the germline V gene, CDR1 is SQVTM and CDR2 is ANQGSEA. The ends were cut back, 4 bases at V and 2 bases at J, with 11 bases in the middle. The CDR3 runs 13 residues. CDR3 in amino acids: CSVVTGANYGYTF. CDR3 DNA: TGCAGCGTTGTTACAGGCGCAAACTATGGCTACACCTTC. Full variable domain (rest looked up from reference TRBV29-1 and TRBJ1-2): SAVISQKPSRDICQRGTSLTIQCQVDSQVTMMFWYRQQPGQSLTLIATANQGSEATYESGFVIDKFPISRPNLTFSTLTVSNMSPEDSSIYLCSVVTGANYGYTFGSGTRLTVV.

This clonotype was seen only once. V and J are TRBV27 and TRBJ2-3; no firm D call. The J call is in doubt because the DNA end fits TRBJ1-5 better. There are 15 residues in the CDR3. Per germline, CDR1 MNHEY and CDR2 SMNVEV (reference sequence). CDR3 sequence reads: CASSLAVEFTDTQHF. The CDR3 DNA sequence: TGTGCCAGCAGTTTGGCCGTCGAGTTCACAGATACGCAGCATTTT.

This clonotype turned up a few times. The chain is built from TRBV5-5 and TRBJ2-5, with no clear D. The CDR3 contains 13 residues. V was pared by 5 bases and J by 5 bases, with 13 bases between. Per the germline V gene, CDR1 is SGHKS and CDR2 is YYEKEE (reference sequence). CDR3 protein: CASRPAASETQYF. CDR3 nucleotides: TGTGCCAGCAGACCAGCAGCGTCGGAGACCCAGTACTTC. The whole variable domain, remainder taken from reference TRBV5-5 and TRBJ2-5, is DAGVTQSPTHLIKTRGQQVTLRCSPISGHKSVSWYQQVLGQGPQFIFQYYEKEERGRGNFPDRFSARQFPNYSSELNVNALLLGDSALYLCASRPAASETQYFGPGTRLLVL.

CDR3 sequence (DNA): TGTGCCAGCAGCGAAACGGCGAACACCGGGGAGCTGTTTTTT. Protein sequence: CASSETANTGELFF. The rearrangement links TRBV9 to TRBJ2-2, with D hard to call. Trimming removed 3 bases at V and 0 bases at J, with 6 bases between. CDR3 length equals 14 residues. Germline CDR1 is SGDLS and CDR2 is YYNGEE.